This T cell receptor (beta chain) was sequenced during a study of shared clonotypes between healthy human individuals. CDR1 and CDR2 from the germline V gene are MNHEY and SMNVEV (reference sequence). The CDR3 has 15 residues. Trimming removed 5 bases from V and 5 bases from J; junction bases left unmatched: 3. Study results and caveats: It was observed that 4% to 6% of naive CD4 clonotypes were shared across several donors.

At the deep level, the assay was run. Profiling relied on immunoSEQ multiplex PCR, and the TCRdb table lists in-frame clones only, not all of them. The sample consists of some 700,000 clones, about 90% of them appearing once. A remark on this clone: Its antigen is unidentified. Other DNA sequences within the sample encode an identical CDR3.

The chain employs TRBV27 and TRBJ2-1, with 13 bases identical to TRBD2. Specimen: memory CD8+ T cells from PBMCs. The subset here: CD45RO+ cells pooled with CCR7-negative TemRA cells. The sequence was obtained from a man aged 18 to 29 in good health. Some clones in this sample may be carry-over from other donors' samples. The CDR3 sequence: CASSLLAGGNNEQFF. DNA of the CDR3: TGTGCCAGCAGTCTACTAGCGGGAGGGAACAATGAGCAGTTCTTC.